This T cell receptor beta chain was documented in a study of blood T cell repertoires in COVID-19 (dated by TCRdb to 2020 to 2022). About the full investigation: Samples covering the acute and convalescent phases of COVID-19 were provided by collaborators in the United States, Italy and Spain. The samples were drawn from the first 160 participants of the ongoing ImmuneRACE study and from 1,200 or so subjects provided by 6 global collaborators. Where available, HLA class I and class II types were obtained from metadata supplied by the sample provider rather than from assay-based typing. Deeply sampled blood TCRbeta repertoires from subjects exposed to, actively infected with, or recovered from COVID-19 were included in the dataset. Nearly every sample came with metadata listing a de-identified subject ID, COVID-19 status, age in years and sex. The material from the prospective study consisted of cDNA or gDNA derived from T cells, B-cell-depleted T cells, or PBMCs. A freely available public database, intended as a resource for researchers studying the immune response to SARS-CoV-2, is where the repertoires were released. Overall results and qualifications from the work: How much clinical and demographic metadata was included differed by source and by participant, and the metadata was provided uncurated.

In its sample, this clone was seen once. This clone's antigen is unknown. Nothing much larger sits one base from this clone, and base qualities are not available. Cut back by 4 bases and 4 bases, the V and J ends lie 11 bases apart. Measured from the cysteine to the phenylalanine, the CDR3 is 15 residues long. Left in the record is the CDR3 DNA by itself, 45 bases read in frame from the first base. CDR1 and CDR2, looked up from the germline V gene, are KGHSH and LQKENI. TCRbeta CDR3 regions were amplified from genomic DNA by means of the immunoSEQ Assay, a bias-controlled multiplex PCR. The study's processing was this. Within the assay, amplification of reference gene primers was used to estimate how many nucleated cells each sample contained. To quantify the absolute abundance of each unique TCRbeta CDR3 rearrangement, sequence reads were collapsed and filtered. For each sample, productive Simpson clonality was calculated by taking the square root of Simpson's diversity index across productive rearrangements. The immuneACCESS repertoire file appears here via TCRdb, limited to in-frame rearrangements. These files lack a portion of the clones; in checked studies, under half of the deficit traces to unresolved V genes, and the cause of the others is not known. V and J calls and clone size are as listed in that table; D and trimming were resolved from the DNA. A total of over 150,000 clones appear in this sample, around 87% of them only once. In total, the top ten clones hold about 0.95% of the sample.

Another Seattle source contributed samples from volunteer blood donors who had recovered from COVID-19. Each collaborating institution followed its own protocols to collect whole blood in K2EDTA tubes. For TCRbeta analysis, collaborators shipped samples in one of three forms: frozen whole blood, isolated PBMCs, or DNA extracted from either of those sample types. The sequence derives from a young woman who had recovered from COVID-19. Specimen: peripheral blood. The chain is made from TRBV18 and TRBJ2-6, with a tentative D gene TRBD1 over 6 matching bases. At the DNA level, the sequence is TGTGCCAGCTCACTTCAGGGGAGAGGGGCCAACGTCCTGACTTTC. This encodes CASSLQGRGANVLTF.